This T cell receptor (beta chain) was obtained from a study of blood T cell repertoires in COVID-19. Study at large: Either two negative PCRs, clearance, or symptom resolution qualified Cohort 3 donors as recovered. From T cells, B-cell-depleted T cells, or PBMCs came the material, which was cDNA or gDNA.

The CDR3 extends over 15 amino acids. V lost 6 bases to trimming and J lost 7 bases; unmatched junction nucleotides: 11. Germline CDR1 and CDR2: MNHEY and SVGAGI. Clinical history reported by participants formed the basis on which cohorts were assigned. Some clones are missing from TCRdb's copy, which holds only in-frame ones; the method was immunoSEQ multiplex PCR. Among hundreds of thousands of clones, more than 75% were seen once, and the ten largest hold approximately 2%. The sequenced sample was PBMCs or T cells enriched from blood (not recorded which). This TCR came from a woman aged 60-75 years in a cohort exposed to, infected with or recovered from COVID-19 (not recorded which). The rearrangement joins TRBV6-5 to TRBJ2-4; 8 nucleotides line up with TRBD1. CDR3 bases: TGTGCCAGCAGGCCGGGTGACAGGGGAAGGAACATTCAGTACTTC. It is translated as CASRPGDRGRNIQYF.